This T cell receptor (beta chain) was profiled in a study of long-term antiretroviral therapy in people with HIV. Survey-level immunoSEQ v3.0 assays were run. Assay: immunoSEQ multiplex PCR; the TCRdb copy retains only in-frame clones and omits some. Of about 36,000 clones in the sample, 75% to 85% were seen once. Germline V gene lookup returns CDR1 MNHEY and CDR2 SMNVEV (reference sequence). This CDR3 comprises 15 residues. V gave up 5 bases and J gave up 3 bases, with 14 bases separating them. This clone occurred a few times. Sample: unsorted PBMCs, taken 3.4 years after starting antiretroviral therapy. The chain recombines TRBV27 with TRBJ1-5, with a weak D call TRBD1 (5 bases). This clonotype originated in a young man with HIV. The CDR3: CASSGGGSSNQPQHF. The CDR3 DNA follows: TGTGCCAGCAGTGGGGGTGGATCGTCCAATCAGCCCCAGCATTTT.